A selection of T cell receptor beta chains follows, all from one sample in a study of CD8 T cells in Susac syndrome. Each CDR3 protein gets one entry after TCRdb re-called the immunoSEQ multiplex PCR reads with MiXCR. The profile covers about 84,000 distinct CDR3 sequences, with about 96% appearing a single time and approximately 0.39% taken by the ten largest. The material sequenced was CD8+ T cells from PBMCs. These receptors originate from a human donor with Susac syndrome. CDR3s include the opening cysteine and the closing phenylalanine or tryptophan. The D gene is left open where the match is weak. Some rows mark clone size as missing; the rest say once, few, many or name a class of expanded clone.

v_call: TRBV15
j_call: TRBJ2-1
clone_size: .
d_call: TRBD2
cdr3_nt: TGTGCCACCCGCGGGGGGAGCTCCTACAATGAGCAGTTCTTC
cdr3_aa: CATRGGSSYNEQFF

v_call: TRBV28
j_call: TRBJ2-7
clone_size: once
d_call: .
cdr3_nt: TGTGCCAGCAGTTCCTTCGGGGCCGACCCCTCCTACGAGCAGTACTTC
cdr3_aa: CASSSFGADPSYEQYF

v_call: TRBV7-9
j_call: TRBJ2-5
clone_size: .
d_call: .
cdr3_nt: TGTGCCAGCAGCTTAGGGGGTCAAGAGACCCAGTACTTC
cdr3_aa: CASSLGGQETQYF

v_call: TRBV4-3
j_call: TRBJ2-6
clone_size: .
d_call: .
cdr3_nt: TGCGCCAGCAGCAGCGCCGGAGTCTCTGGGGCCAACGTCCTGACTTTC
cdr3_aa: CASSSAGVSGANVLTF

v_call: TRBV9
j_call: TRBJ2-1
clone_size: .
d_call: .
cdr3_nt: TGTGCCAGCAGCTTTGGCAGGAAACCATACAATGAGCAGTTCTTC
cdr3_aa: CASSFGRKPYNEQFF

v_call: TRBV4-2
j_call: TRBJ2-6
clone_size: .
d_call: .
cdr3_nt: TGTGCCAGCAGCCAAGATCTTGTCAGGGGATCTGGGGCCAACGTCCTGACTTTC
cdr3_aa: CASSQDLVRGSGANVLTF

v_call: TRBV27
j_call: TRBJ2-6
clone_size: .
d_call: .
cdr3_nt: TGTGCCAGCAGTTTTGGGTCGGCCGGGGCCAACGTCCTGACTTTC
cdr3_aa: CASSFGSAGANVLTF

v_call: TRBV12-3/TRBV12-4
j_call: TRBJ2-1
clone_size: .
d_call: .
cdr3_nt: TGTGCCAGCAGTTTCAATGAGCAGTTCTTC
cdr3_aa: CASSFNEQFF

v_call: TRBV5-1
j_call: TRBJ2-7
clone_size: .
d_call: .
cdr3_nt: TGCGCCAGCAGCCCGGACGCCTACGAGCAGTACTTC
cdr3_aa: CASSPDAYEQYF

v_call: TRBV20-1
j_call: TRBJ2-1
clone_size: .
d_call: TRBD2
cdr3_nt: TGCAGTGCGGGGGGAGCTAGCGGGAGCTACAATGAGCAGTTCTTC
cdr3_aa: CSAGGASGSYNEQFF